The present T cell receptor beta chain was sequenced within a study of cytomegalovirus exposure and HLA in healthy donors. Points from the study as a whole: Productive rates of about 87% or about 30% were seen for most TCR beta V segments in an earlier analysis. High specificity and sensitivity for cytomegalovirus status were reported for the classifier.

Primers included in the PCR were 60 Vbeta and 13 Jbeta primers. Sequenced by immunoSEQ multiplex PCR; TCRdb stores in-frame clones only, minus some. This sample has 100,000 or so clones, with 60% to 85% found just once. This clone was found a few times. What it binds is not known. Trimming removed 6 bases at V and 3 bases at J, with 12 bases between. CDR3 length equals 15 residues. Germline-derived CDR1 and CDR2 are MNHEY and SVGAGI. Input material: PBMCs. The clonotype was recovered from a female donor in good health and CMV-seropositive. The V call is TRBV6-5, the J call TRBJ1-6; D perhaps matches TRBD1 (5 bases). The CDR3 sequence: CASSRGLLYNSPLHF. For the CDR3, the DNA is TGTGCCAGCAGCCGGGGACTGCTCTATAATTCACCCCTCCACTTT.